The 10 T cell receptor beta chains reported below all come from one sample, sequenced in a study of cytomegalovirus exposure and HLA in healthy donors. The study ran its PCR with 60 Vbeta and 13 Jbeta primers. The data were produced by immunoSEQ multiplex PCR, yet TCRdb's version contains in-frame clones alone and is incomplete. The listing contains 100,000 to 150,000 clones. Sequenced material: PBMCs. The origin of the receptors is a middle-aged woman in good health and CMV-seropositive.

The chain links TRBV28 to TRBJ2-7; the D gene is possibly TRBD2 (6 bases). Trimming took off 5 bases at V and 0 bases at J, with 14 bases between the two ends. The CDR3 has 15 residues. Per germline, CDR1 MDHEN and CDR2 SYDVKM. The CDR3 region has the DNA TGTGCCAGCAGTCGGGACTTTTCAAGCTCCTACGAGCAGTACTTC. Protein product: CASSRDFSSSYEQYF. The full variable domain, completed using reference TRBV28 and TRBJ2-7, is DVKVTQSSRYLVKRTGEKVFLECVQDMDHENMFWYRQDPGLGLRLIYFSYDVKMKEKGDIPEGYSVSREKKERFSLILESASTNQTSMYLCASSRDFSSSYEQYFGPGTRLTVT.

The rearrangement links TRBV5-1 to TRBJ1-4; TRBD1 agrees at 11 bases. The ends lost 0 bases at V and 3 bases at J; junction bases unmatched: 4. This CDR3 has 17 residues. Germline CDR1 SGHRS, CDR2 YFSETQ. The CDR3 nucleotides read TGCGCCAGCAGCTTGGTTGGGACAGGGGGTTCTAATGAAAAACTGTTTTTT. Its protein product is CASSLVGTGGSNEKLFF.

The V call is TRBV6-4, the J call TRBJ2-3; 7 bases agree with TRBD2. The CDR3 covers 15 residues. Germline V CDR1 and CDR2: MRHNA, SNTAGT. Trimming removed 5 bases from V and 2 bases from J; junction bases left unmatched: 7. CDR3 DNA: TGTGCCAGCAGTCTACGAGCGGGGTCCACAGATACGCAGTATTTT. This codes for CASSLRAGSTDTQYF.

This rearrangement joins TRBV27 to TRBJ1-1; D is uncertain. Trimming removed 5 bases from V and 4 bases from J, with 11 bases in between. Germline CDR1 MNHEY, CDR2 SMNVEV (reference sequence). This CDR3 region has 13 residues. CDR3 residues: CASSRKTGTEAFF. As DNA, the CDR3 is TGTGCCAGCAGTCGCAAAACGGGCACTGAAGCTTTCTTT.

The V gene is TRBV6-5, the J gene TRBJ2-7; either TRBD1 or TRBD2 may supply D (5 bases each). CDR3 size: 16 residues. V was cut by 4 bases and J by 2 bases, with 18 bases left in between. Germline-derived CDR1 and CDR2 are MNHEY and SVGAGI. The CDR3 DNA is TGTGCCAGCAGTTCCTCGGGAAGGGGATCTGCCTACGAGCAGTACTTC. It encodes CASSSSGRGSAYEQYF.

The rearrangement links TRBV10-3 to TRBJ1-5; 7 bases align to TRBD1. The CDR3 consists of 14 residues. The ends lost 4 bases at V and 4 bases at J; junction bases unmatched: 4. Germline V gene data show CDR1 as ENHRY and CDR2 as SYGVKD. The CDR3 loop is CAISAGQTNQPQHF. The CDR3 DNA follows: TGTGCCATCAGTGCGGGACAGACTAATCAGCCCCAGCATTTT.

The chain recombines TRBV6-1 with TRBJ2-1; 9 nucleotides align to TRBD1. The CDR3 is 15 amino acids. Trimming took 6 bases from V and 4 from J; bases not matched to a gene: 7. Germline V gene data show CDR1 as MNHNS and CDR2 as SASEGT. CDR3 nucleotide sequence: TGTGCCAGCAGCTTGGGACAGGGAACTTACAATGAGCAGTTCTTC. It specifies CASSLGQGTYNEQFF.

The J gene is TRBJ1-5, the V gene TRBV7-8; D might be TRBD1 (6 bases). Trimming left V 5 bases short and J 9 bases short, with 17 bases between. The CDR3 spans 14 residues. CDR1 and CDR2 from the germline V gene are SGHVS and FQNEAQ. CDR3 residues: CASSPAGAGGPQHF. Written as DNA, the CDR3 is TGTGCCAGCAGCCCCGCGGGGGCGGGGGGGCCCCAGCATTTT. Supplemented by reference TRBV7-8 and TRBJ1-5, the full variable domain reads GAGVSQSPRYKVAKRGQDVALRCDPISGHVSLFWYQQALGQGPEFLTYFQNEAQLDKSGLPSDRFFAERPEGSVSTLKIQRTQQEDSAVYLCASSPAGAGGPQHFGDGTRLSIL.

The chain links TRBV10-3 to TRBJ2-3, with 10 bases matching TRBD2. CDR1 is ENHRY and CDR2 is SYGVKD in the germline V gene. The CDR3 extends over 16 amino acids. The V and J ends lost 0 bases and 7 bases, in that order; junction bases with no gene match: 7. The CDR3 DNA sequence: TGTGCCATCAGTGAGTCGGGAGCGGGAGGGACCCATACGCAGTATTTT. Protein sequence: CAISESGAGGTHTQYF.

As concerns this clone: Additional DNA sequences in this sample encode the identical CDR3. CDR3 bases: TGTGCCAGTGCAACGGCGGGGCATAGCAATCAGCCCCAGCATTTT. Residues: CASATAGHSNQPQHF. The J gene is TRBJ1-5, the V gene TRBV19; possible D gene TRBD1, 5 bases. V dropped 8 bases and J dropped 0 bases, with 14 bases sitting between them. In germline, CDR1 is LNHDA, CDR2 SQIVND (reference sequence). This CDR3 has 15 residues.